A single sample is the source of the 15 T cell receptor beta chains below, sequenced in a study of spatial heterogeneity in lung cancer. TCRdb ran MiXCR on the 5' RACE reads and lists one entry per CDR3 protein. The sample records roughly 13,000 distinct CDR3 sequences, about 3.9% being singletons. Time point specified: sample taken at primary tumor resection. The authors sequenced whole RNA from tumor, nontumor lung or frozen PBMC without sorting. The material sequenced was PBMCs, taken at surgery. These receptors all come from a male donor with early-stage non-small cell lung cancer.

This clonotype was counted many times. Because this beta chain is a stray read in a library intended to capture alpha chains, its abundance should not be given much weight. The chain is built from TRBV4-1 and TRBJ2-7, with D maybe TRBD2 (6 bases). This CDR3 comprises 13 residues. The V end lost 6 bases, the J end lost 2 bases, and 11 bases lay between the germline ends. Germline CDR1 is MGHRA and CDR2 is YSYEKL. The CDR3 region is CASRVPGAYEQYF. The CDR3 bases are TGCGCCAGCAGGGTTCCGGGAGCCTACGAGCAGTACTTC.

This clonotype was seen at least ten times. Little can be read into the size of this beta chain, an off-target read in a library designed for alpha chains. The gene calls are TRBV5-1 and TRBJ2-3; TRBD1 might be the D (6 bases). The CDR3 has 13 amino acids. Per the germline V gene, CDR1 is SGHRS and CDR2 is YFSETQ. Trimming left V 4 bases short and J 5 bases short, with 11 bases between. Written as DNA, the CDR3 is TGCGCCAGCAGCACCGAGACAGGAGATACGCAGTATTTT. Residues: CASSTETGDTQYF.

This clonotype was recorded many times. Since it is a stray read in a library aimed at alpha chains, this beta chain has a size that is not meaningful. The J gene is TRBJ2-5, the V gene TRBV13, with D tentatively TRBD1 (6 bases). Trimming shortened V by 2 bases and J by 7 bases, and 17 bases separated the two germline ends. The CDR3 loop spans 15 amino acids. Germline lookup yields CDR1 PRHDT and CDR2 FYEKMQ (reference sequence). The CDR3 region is CASSLRGSPKRTQYF. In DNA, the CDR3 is TGTGCCAGCAGCTTAAGGGGGAGCCCCAAGAGGACCCAGTACTTC.

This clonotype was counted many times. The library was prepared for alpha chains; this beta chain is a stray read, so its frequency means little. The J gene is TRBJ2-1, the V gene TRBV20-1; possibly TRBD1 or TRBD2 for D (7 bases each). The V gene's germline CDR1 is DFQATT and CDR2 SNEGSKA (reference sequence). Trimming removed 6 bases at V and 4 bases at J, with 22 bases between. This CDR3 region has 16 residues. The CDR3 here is CSARPGGQGGYNEQFF. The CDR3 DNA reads TGCAGTGCAAGGCCGGGAGGCCAGGGGGGTTACAATGAGCAGTTCTTC.

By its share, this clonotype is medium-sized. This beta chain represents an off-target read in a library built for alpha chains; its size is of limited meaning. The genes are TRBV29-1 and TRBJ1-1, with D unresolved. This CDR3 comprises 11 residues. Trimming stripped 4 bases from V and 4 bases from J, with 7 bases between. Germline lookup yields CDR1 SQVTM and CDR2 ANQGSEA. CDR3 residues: CSVVGGTEAFF. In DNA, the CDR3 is TGCAGCGTTGTGGGCGGCACTGAAGCTTTCTTT.

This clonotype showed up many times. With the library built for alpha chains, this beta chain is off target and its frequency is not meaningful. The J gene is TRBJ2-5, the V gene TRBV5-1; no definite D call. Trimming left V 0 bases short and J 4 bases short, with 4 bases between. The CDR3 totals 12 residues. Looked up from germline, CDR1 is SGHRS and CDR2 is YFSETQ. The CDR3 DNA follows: TGCGCCAGCAGCTTGGCCCGAGAGACCCAGTACTTC. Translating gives CASSLARETQYF.

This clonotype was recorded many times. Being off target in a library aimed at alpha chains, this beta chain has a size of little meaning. The CDR3 region has the DNA TGTGCCAGCAGCGCTACGGTCTCAGGGTACAATGAGCAGTTCTTC. This gives the protein CASSATVSGYNEQFF. The chain combines TRBV12-3 or TRBV12-4 with TRBJ2-1; the D gene is possibly TRBD1 (5 bases). Trimming shortened V by 6 bases and J by 4 bases, and 16 bases separated the two germline ends. CDR3 length: 15 amino acids.

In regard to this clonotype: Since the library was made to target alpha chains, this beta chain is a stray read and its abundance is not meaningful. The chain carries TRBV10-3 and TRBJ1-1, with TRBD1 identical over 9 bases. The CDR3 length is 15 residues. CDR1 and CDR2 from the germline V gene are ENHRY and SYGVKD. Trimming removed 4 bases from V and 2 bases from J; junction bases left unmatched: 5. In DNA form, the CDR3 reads TGTGCCATCAGTGCGATGACAGGGGGAAACACTGAAGCTTTCTTT. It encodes CAISAMTGGNTEAFF.

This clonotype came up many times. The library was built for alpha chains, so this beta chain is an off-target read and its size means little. The CDR3 nucleotides read TGTGCCATCAGGCGGGGACAGGCGAACACTGAAGCTTTCTTT. This encodes CAIRRGQANTEAFF. The V and J genes are TRBV10-3 and TRBJ1-1, with 8 bases aligning to TRBD1. This CDR3 spans 14 amino acids. The junction had 4 bases not matched to a gene; V was cut back by 6 bases and J by 1 base. Germline CDR1 is ENHRY and CDR2 is SYGVKD.

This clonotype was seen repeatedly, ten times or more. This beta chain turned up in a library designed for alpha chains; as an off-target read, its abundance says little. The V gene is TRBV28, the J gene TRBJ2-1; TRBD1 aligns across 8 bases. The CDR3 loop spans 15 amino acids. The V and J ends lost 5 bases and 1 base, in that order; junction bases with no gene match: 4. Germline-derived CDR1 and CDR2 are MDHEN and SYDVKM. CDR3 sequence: CASSATGGSYNEQFF. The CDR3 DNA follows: TGTGCCAGCAGTGCCACAGGGGGATCCTACAATGAGCAGTTCTTC.

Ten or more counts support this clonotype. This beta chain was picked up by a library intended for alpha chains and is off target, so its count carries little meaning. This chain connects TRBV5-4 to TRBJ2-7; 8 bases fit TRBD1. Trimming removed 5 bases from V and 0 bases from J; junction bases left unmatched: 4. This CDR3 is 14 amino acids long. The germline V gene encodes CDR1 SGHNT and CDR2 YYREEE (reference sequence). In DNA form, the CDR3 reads TGTGCCAGCAGGGAAGACAGGGGCTCCTACGAGCAGTACTTC. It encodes CASREDRGSYEQYF.

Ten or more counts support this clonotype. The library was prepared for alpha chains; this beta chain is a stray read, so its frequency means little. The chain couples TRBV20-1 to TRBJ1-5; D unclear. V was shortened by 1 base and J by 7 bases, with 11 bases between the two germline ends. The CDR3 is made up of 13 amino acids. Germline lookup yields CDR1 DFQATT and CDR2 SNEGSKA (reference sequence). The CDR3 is CSARGSPGQPQHF. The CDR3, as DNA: TGCAGTGCTAGAGGGAGCCCCGGGCAGCCCCAGCATTTT.

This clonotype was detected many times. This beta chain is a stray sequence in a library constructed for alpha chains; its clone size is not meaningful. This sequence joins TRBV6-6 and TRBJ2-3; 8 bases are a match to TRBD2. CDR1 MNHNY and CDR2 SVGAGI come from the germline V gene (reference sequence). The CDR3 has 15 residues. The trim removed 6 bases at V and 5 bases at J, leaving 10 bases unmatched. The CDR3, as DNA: TGTGCCAGCAGACAGGAGCGGGAGCAGCTAGATACGCAGTATTTT. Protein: CASRQEREQLDTQYF.

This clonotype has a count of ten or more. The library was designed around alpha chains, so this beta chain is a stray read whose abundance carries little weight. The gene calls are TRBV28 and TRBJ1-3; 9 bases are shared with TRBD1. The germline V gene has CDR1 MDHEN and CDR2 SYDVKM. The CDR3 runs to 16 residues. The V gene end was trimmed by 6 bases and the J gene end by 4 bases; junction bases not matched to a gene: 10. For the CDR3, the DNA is TGTGCCAGCAGCCCCTACGGGACAGGGAGCGGAAACACCATATATTTT. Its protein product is CASSPYGTGSGNTIYF. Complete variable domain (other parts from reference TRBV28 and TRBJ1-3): DVKVTQSSRYLVKRTGEKVFLECVQDMDHENMFWYRQDPGLGLRLIYFSYDVKMKEKGDIPEGYSVSREKKERFSLILESASTNQTSMYLCASSPYGTGSGNTIYFGEGSWLTVV.

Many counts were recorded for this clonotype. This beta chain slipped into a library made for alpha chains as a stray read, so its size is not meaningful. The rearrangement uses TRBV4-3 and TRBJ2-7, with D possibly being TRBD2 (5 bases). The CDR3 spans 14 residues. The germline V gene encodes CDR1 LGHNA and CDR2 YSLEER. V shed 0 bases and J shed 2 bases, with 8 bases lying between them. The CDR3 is CASSQEDSAYEQYF. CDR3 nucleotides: TGCGCCAGCAGCCAAGAAGATAGCGCCTACGAGCAGTACTTC.